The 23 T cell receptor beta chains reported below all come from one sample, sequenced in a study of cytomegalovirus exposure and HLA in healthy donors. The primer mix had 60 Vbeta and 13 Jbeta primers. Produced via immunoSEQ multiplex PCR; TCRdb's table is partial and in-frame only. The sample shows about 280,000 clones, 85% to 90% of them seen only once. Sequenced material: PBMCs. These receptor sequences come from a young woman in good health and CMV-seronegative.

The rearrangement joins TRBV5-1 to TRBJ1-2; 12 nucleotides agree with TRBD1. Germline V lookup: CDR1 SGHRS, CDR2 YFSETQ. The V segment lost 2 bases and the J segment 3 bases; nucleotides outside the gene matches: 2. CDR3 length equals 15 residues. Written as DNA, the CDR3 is TGCGCCAGCAGCTTTGGGACAGGGGGCGACTATGGCTACACCTTC. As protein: CASSFGTGGDYGYTF.

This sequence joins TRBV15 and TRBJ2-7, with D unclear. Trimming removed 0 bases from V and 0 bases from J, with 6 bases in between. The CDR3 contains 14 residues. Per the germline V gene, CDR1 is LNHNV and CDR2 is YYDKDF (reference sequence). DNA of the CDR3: TGTGCCACCAGCAGAGAGAGGAGCTCCTACGAGCAGTACTTC. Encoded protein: CATSRERSSYEQYF.

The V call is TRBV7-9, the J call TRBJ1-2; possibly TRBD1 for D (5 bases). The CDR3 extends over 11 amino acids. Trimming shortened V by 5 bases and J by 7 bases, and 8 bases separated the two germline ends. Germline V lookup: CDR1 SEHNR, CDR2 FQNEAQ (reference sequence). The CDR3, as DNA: TGTGCCAGCAGCCAGGGCGGTGGCTACACCTTC. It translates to CASSQGGGYTF. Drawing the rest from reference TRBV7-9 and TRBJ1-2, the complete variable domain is DTGVSQNPRHKITKRGQNVTFRCDPISEHNRLYWYRQTLGQGPEFLTYFQNEAQLEKSRLLSDRFSAERPKGSFSTLEIQRTEQGDSAMYLCASSQGGGYTFGSGTRLTVV.

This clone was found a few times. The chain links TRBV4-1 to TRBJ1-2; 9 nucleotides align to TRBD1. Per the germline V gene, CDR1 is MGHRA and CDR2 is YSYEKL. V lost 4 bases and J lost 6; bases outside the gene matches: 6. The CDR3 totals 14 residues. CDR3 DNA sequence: TGCGCCAGCAGCCCCACGGACAGGGGAGATGGCTACACCTTC. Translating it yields CASSPTDRGDGYTF.

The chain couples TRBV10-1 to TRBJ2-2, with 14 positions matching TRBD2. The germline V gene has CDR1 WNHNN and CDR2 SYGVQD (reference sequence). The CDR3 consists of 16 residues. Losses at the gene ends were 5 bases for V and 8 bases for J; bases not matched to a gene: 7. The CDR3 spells CASSPRLAGGQGELFF. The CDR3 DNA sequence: TGCGCCAGCAGTCCACGACTAGCGGGGGGGCAAGGGGAGCTGTTTTTT.

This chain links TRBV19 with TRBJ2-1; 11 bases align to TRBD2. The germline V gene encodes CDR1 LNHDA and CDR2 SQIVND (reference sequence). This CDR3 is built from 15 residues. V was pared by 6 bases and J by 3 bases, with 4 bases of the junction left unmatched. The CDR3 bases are TGTGCCAGTAGGCTTACTAGCGGGGGCTACAATGAGCAGTTCTTC. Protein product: CASRLTSGGYNEQFF.

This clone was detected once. CDR3 sequence: CASSIATRSYEQYF. CDR3 DNA sequence: TGTGCCAGTAGTATAGCGACAAGGTCCTACGAGCAGTACTTC. The chain combines TRBV19 with TRBJ2-7; D not resolved. The V gene's germline CDR1 is LNHDA and CDR2 SQIVND (reference sequence). V lost 1 base and J lost 1, with 8 bases in between. The length of the CDR3 is 14 residues.

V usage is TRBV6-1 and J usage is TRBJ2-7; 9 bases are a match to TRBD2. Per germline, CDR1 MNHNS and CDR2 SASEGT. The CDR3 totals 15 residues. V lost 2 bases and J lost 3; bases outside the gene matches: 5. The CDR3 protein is CASSELGLAFYEQYF. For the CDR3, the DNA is TGTGCCAGCAGTGAATTGGGACTAGCTTTCTACGAGCAGTACTTC.

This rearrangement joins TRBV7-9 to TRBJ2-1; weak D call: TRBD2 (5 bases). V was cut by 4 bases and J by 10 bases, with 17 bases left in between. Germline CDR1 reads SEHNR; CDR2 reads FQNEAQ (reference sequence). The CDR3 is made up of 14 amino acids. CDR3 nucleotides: TGTGCCAGCAGCTCACCGGGATCTGGAGTAGAGCAGTTCTTC. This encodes CASSSPGSGVEQFF.

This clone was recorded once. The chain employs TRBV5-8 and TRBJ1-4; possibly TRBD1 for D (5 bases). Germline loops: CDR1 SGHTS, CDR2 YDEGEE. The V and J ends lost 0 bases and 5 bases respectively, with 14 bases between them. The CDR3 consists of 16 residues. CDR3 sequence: CASSLDRIRGNEKLFF. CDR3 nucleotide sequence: TGTGCCAGCAGCTTGGACAGAATTAGGGGCAATGAAAAACTGTTTTTT.

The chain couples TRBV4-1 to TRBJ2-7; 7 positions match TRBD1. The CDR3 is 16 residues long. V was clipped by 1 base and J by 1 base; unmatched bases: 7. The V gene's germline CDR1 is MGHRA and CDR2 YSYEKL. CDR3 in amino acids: CASSQVTGTVSYEQYF. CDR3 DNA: TGCGCCAGCAGCCAAGTGACCGGGACAGTATCCTACGAGCAGTACTTC.

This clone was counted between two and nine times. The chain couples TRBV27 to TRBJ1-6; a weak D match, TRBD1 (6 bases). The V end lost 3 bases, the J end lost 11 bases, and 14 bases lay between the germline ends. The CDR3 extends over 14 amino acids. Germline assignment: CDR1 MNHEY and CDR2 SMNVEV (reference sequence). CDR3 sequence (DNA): TGTGCCAGCAGTTTCGGGAGGGGGTTGCCACCCCTCCACTTT. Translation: CASSFGRGLPPLHF.

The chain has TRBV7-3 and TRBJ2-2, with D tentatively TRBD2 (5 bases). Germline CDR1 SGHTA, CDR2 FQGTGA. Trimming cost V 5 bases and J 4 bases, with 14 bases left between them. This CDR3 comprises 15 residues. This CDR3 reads CASSRGGLGTGELFF. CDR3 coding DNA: TGTGCCAGCAGCCGAGGCGGGCTGGGCACCGGGGAGCTGTTTTTT.

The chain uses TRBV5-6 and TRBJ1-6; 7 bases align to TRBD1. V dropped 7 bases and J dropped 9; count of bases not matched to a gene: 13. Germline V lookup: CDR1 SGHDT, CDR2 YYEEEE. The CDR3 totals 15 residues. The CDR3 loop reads CASRRGQVGRSPLHF. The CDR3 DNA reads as TGTGCCAGCCGCCGAGGACAGGTGGGGCGTTCACCCCTCCACTTT.

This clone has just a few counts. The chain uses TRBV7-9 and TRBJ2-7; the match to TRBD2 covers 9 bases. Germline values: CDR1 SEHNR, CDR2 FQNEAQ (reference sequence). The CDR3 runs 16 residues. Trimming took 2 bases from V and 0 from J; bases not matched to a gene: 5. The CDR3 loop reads CASSLRASGVSYEQYF. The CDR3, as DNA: TGTGCCAGCAGCTTAAGGGCTAGCGGGGTCTCCTACGAGCAGTACTTC.

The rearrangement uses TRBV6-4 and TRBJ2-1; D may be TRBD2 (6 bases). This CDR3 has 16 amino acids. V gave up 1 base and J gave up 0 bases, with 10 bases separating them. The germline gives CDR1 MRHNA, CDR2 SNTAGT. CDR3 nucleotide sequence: TGTGCCAGCAGTGACTTAGCGGCGAGCTCCTACAATGAGCAGTTCTTC. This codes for CASSDLAASSYNEQFF.

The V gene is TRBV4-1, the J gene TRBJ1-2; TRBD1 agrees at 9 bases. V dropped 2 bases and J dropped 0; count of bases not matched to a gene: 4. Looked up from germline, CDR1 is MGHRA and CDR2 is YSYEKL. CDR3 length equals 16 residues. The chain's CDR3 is CASSQSGQGTNYGYTF. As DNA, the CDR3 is TGCGCCAGCAGCCAATCGGGACAGGGAACTAACTATGGCTACACCTTC.

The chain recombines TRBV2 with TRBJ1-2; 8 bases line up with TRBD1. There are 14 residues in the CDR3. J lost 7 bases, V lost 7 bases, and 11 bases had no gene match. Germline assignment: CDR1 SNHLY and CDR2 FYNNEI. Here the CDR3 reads CASMFGRGQFGYTF. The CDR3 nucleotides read TGTGCCAGCATGTTTGGCAGGGGGCAATTTGGCTACACCTTC.

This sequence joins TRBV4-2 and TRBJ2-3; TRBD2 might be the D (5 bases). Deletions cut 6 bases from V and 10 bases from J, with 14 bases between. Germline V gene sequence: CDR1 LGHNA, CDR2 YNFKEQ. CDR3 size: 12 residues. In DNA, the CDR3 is TGTGCCAGCAGTCGTATTGAGGGTTCGCAGTATTTT. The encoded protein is CASSRIEGSQYF.

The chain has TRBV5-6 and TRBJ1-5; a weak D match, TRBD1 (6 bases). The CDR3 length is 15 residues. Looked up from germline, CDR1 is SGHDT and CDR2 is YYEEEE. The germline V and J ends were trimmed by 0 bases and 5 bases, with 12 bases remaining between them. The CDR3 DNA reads TGTGCCAGCAGCTTGGGCAGGGGCCGATATCAGCCCCAGCATTTT. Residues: CASSLGRGRYQPQHF.

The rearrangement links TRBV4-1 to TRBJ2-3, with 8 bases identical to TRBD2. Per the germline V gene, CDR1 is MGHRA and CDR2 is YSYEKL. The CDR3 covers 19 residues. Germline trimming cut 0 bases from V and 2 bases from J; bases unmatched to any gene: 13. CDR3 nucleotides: TGCGCCAGCAGCCAAGACCCTTACGTACAGCGGGAGTCCACAGATACGCAGTATTTT. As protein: CASSQDPYVQRESTDTQYF.

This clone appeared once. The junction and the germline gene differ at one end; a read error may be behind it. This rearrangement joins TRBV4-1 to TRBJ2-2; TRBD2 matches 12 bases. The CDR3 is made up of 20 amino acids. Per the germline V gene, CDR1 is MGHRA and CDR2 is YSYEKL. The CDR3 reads CASRQGASGGGLVSTGELFF. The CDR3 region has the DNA TGCGCCAGCAGGCAAGGGGCTAGCGGGGGGGGCCTGGTTAGCACCGGGGAGCTGTTTTTT.

CDR3: CASSFSGGSSYNEQFF. For the CDR3, the DNA is TGTGCCAGCAGCTTCAGCGGGGGGAGCTCCTACAATGAGCAGTTCTTC. The chain carries TRBV9 and TRBJ2-1; the match to TRBD2 covers 9 bases. From germline, CDR1 is SGDLS and CDR2 YYNGEE. There are 16 residues in the CDR3. V lost 4 bases and J lost 0; bases outside the gene matches: 5.